This is a list of T cell receptor beta chains from one sample in a study of shared clonotypes between healthy human individuals. The table came from immunoSEQ multiplex PCR; TCRdb's copy has only in-frame clones and leaves some out. The sample shows around 1.6 million clones, approximately 98% of them seen only once. The specimen sequenced was naive CD4+ T cells sorted from blood. The receptors derive from a young man in good health. CDR3s include the opening cysteine and the closing phenylalanine or tryptophan. The order of the fields is D gene, clone size, J gene, V gene, CDR3 protein, CDR3 DNA. The D gene is left open where the match is weak. Only some rows state a clone size, as once, few, many or a class for expanded clones.

>TRBD1|.|TRBJ2-5|TRBV7-2
CASSSPPGQGETQYF
TGTGCCAGCAGCTCCCCGCCGGGACAGGGGGAGACCCAGTACTTC
>.|.|TRBJ2-3|TRBV6-1
CASSEAGGDTQYF
TGTGCCAGCAGTGAAGCGGGGGGAGATACGCAGTATTTT
>.|.|TRBJ2-3|TRBV18
CASSPLSGSWADTQYF
TGTGCCAGCTCACCACTGAGTGGGAGTTGGGCAGATACGCAGTATTTT
>.|.|TRBJ2-7|TRBV5-4
CASSVGHGGGGEQYF
TGTGCCAGCAGCGTGGGACACGGTGGGGGTGGCGAGCAGTACTTC
>.|.|TRBJ2-3|TRBV18
CASSPLSTDTQYF
TGTGCCAGCTCACCGCTTAGCACAGATACGCAGTATTTT
>TRBD2|once|TRBJ2-1|TRBV14
CASSPRAEGLPKTYNEQFF
TGTGCCAGCAGCCCTCGCGCGGAGGGACTACCCAAGACCTACAATGAGCAGTTCTTC
>.|.|TRBJ2-1|TRBV6-1
CASSGRSYHEQFF
TGTGCCAGCAGCGGGCGGAGCTACCATGAGCAGTTCTTC
>.|.|TRBJ1-3|TRBV6-5
CASSSTGQSGNTIYF
TGTGCCAGCAGTTCTACAGGACAGTCCGGAAACACCATATATTTT
>.|once|TRBJ2-7|TRBV18
CASSPGSAYEQYF
TGTGCCAGCTCACCAGGGTCCGCCTACGAGCAGTACTTC
>.|.|TRBJ1-1|TRBV7-3
CASSLVQAPAKAFF
TGTGCCAGCAGCCTTGTCCAGGCTCCCGCTAAAGCTTTCTTT
>TRBD1|.|TRBJ2-5|TRBV5-6
CASSLVFGTGVQETQYF
TGTGCCAGCAGCTTGGTGTTTGGGACAGGAGTCCAAGAGACCCAGTACTTC
>.|.|TRBJ2-3|TRBV4-1
CASSQDFPATQYF
TGCGCCAGCAGCCAAGATTTCCCCGCCACGCAGTATTTT
>.|.|TRBJ2-3|TRBV6-1
CASTQTRTDTQYF
TGTGCCAGCACCCAAACACGCACAGATACGCAGTATTTT
>.|.|TRBJ2-1|TRBV7-8
CASSTDFGGSYNEQFF
TGTGCCAGCAGCACGGACTTTGGCGGATCCTACAATGAGCAGTTCTTC
>.|.|TRBJ2-5|TRBV19
CASSISGRRAETQYF
TGTGCCAGTAGTATCTCAGGGAGGCGAGCAGAGACCCAGTACTTC
>.|.|TRBJ2-1|TRBV29-1
CSVAHRDWRAAYNEQFF
TGCAGCGTTGCGCATCGTGATTGGCGGGCAGCCTACAATGAGCAGTTCTTC
>.|.|TRBJ2-7|TRBV6-4
CASSKFPDASYEQYF
TGTGCCAGCAGTAAGTTTCCGGACGCCTCCTACGAGCAGTACTTC
>.|.|TRBJ1-2|TRBV7-2
CASSPQGDYGYTF
TGTGCCAGCAGTCCACAGGGTGACTATGGCTACACCTTC
>TRBD1|.|TRBJ2-7|TRBV27
CASMMGQYSYEQYF
TGTGCCAGCATGATGGGACAGTACTCCTACGAGCAGTACTTC
>TRBD2|.|TRBJ2-2|TRBV19
CASSSGTSGSWTGELFF
TGTGCCAGTAGTAGTGGGACTAGCGGGAGTTGGACCGGGGAGCTGTTTTTT
>TRBD1|.|TRBJ1-1|TRBV28
CASSSQDRAMNTEAFF
TGTGCCAGCAGTTCCCAAGACAGGGCAATGAACACTGAAGCTTTCTTT
>.|.|TRBJ2-3|TRBV6-4
CASSDSVIDTQYF
TGTGCCAGCAGTGACTCGGTGATAGATACGCAGTATTTT
>.|.|TRBJ1-5|TRBV29-1
CSVGENNQPQHF
TGCAGCGTTGGTGAGAACAATCAGCCCCAGCATTTT
>.|.|TRBJ1-2|TRBV18
CASSDLGRGYGYTF
TGTGCCAGCTCCGACCTGGGGCGAGGCTATGGCTACACCTTC